Below, 2 T cell receptor beta chains from the same sample are listed, as sequenced in a study of T-cell memory formation after mild COVID-19. TCRdb itself ran the 5' RACE reads through MiXCR, one entry per CDR3 protein. This table has about 340,000 distinct CDR3 sequences, approximately 15% appearing once. The sample comprised PBMCs or a T cell subset sorted from them (not recorded which). The source is a man between 18 and 29 years old who had mild COVID-19 (a few samples of this study predate the infection). Cell type and time point are not known.

This chain joins TRBV20-1 and TRBJ2-3, with D perhaps given as TRBD1 or TRBD2 (5 bases each). Germline lookup yields CDR1 DFQATT and CDR2 SNEGSKA (reference sequence). The CDR3 is made up of 14 amino acids. The ends were cut back, 4 bases at V and 4 bases at J, with 15 bases in the middle. CDR3 in DNA: TGCAGTGCTAAAGGGACCCCAAGGGCAGATACGCAGTATTTT. Its protein is CSAKGTPRADTQYF.

DNA for the CDR3: TGTGCCAGCAGCTTAGTGGATGGCGGGGAGCTGTTTTTT. Its translation: CASSLVDGGELFF. The rearrangement uses TRBV7-9 and TRBJ2-2; D gene uncertain. Germline V lookup: CDR1 SEHNR, CDR2 FQNEAQ (reference sequence). V shed 1 base and J shed 7 bases, with 7 bases lying between them. This CDR3 has 13 residues. Complete variable domain (other parts from reference TRBV7-9 and TRBJ2-2): DTGVSQNPRHKITKRGQNVTFRCDPISEHNRLYWYRQTLGQGPEFLTYFQNEAQLEKSRLLSDRFSAERPKGSFSTLEIQRTEQGDSAMYLCASSLVDGGELFFGEGSRLTVL.